The clone carrying this T cell receptor beta chain has at least ten counts. What it recognizes is unknown. This sample is part of a study of T-cell reconstitution after alpha-beta-depleted transplantation in children. Study-level points and caveats: There were reportedly several hundred expanded graft clones from which alpha-beta T cells came about two months after transplant. T-cell counts and diversity at one year post-transplant came mainly from newly produced T cells. Surviving recipient T cells and thymic progenitors accounted for the high day-60 TCRbeta diversity observed in some patients.

Construction of the TCRbeta library involved unique molecular identifiers. TCRdb passed the PCR reads through MiXCR, listing each CDR3 protein once. This table has just under 250,000 distinct CDR3 sequences, roughly 24% appearing once. The germline gives CDR1 MDHEN, CDR2 SYDVKM. V was clipped by 0 bases and J by 3 bases, with 9 bases between them. CDR3 size: 14 residues. The chain carries TRBV28 and TRBJ2-7; D tentatively reads TRBD1 or TRBD2 (5 bases each). This sequence originates from a girl between 2 and 10 years old with Fanconi anemia, due to receive a stem cell transplant. Sequencing used PBMCs, obtained before TCRalphabeta/CD19-depleted stem cell transplant. The CDR3 reads CASSLWGEGYEQYF. The CDR3 DNA reads as TGTGCCAGCAGTTTATGGGGGGAAGGCTACGAGCAGTACTTC.